The 28 T cell receptor beta chains listed next were all sequenced from one sample in a study of T cell repertoires in cytomegalovirus infection. TCRdb re-derived calls from the reads in MiXCR, one entry per CDR3 protein. The sample includes around 710,000 distinct CDR3 sequences, about 27% of them seen just once. No cognate antigen is known for these TCRs. The material sequenced was cultured CD8+ T cells from PBMCs, taken from culture after CMV antigen stimulation. The receptors here all came from a human donor in good health (CMV status not recorded). Some clones in this sample may be carry-over from other donors' samples.

The J gene is TRBJ2-7, the V gene TRBV12-3 or TRBV12-4; 7 nucleotides line up with TRBD2. The ends lost 6 bases at V and 3 bases at J; junction bases unmatched: 8. The CDR3 is 14 amino acids. CDR3 sequence reads: CASSGPGLFYEQYF. CDR3 sequence (DNA): TGTGCCAGCAGCGGCCCGGGACTATTCTACGAGCAGTACTTC.

In its sample, this clonotype was seen a few times. This chain links TRBV4-1 with TRBJ1-1, with 11 bases identical to TRBD1. The CDR3 extends over 17 amino acids. Unmatched junction bases numbered 8, after V lost 1 base and J lost 4 bases. Germline V gives CDR1 MGHRA, CDR2 YSYEKL. The DNA for the CDR3 is TGCGCCAGCAGCCAAGTAGGGACAGGGGGTTTGGGCACTGAAGCTTTCTTT. This codes for CASSQVGTGGLGTEAFF.

This clonotype was observed a few times. The rearrangement uses TRBV2 and TRBJ1-1; possible D gene TRBD1, 5 bases. There are 15 residues in the CDR3. Germline loops: CDR1 SNHLY, CDR2 FYNNEI. Deletions cut 10 bases from V and 1 base from J, with 19 bases between. CDR3 loop: CAIPASGPRNTEAFF. Here the CDR3 DNA reads TGTGCCATACCCGCGTCGGGGCCGCGGAACACTGAAGCTTTCTTT.

The chain combines TRBV29-1 with TRBJ2-6, with TRBD1 as a possible D gene (6 bases). This CDR3 region has 17 residues. The germline V and J ends were trimmed by 2 bases and 2 bases, with 16 bases remaining between them. Germline V gene lookup returns CDR1 SQVTM and CDR2 ANQGSEA. Written as DNA, the CDR3 is TGCAGCGTTGAAAACCGGGGCCAGGGGACTGGGGCCAACGTCCTGACTTTC. It codes for CSVENRGQGTGANVLTF.

On this clonotype itself: A read error may produce the germline difference seen at one junction end. This chain links TRBV5-5 with TRBJ2-2; 8 bases align to TRBD2. The CDR3 totals 19 residues. Germline CDR1 SGHKS, CDR2 YYEKEE (reference sequence). DNA of the CDR3: TGTGCCAGCAGCTTGGTCCCCGGACTAGCCGCCGCGAACACCGAGGAGCTGTTTTTT. As protein: CASSLVPGLAAANTEELFF. Variable domain in full (rest from reference TRBV5-5 and TRBJ2-2): DAGVTQSPTHLIKTRGQQVTLRCSPISGHKSVSWYQQVLGQGPQFIFQYYEKEERGRGNFPDRFSARQFPNYSSELNVNALLLGDSALYLCASSLVPGLAAANTEELFFGEGSRLTVL.

As for this clonotype: The junction and the germline gene differ at one end; a read error may be behind it. The chain uses TRBV5-3 and TRBJ1-1; no firm D call. TRBV5-3 is flagged as an ORF with uncertain function. CDR3 size: 17 residues. The chain's CDR3 is CASSLELPKRMNTEAFF. The DNA of the CDR3 is TGTGCCAGCAGCTTGGAATTACCCAAGAGGATGAACACTGAAGCTTTCTTT.

The table lists this clonotype with a few counts. The chain employs TRBV6-1 and TRBJ2-7, with D unresolved. Looked up from germline, CDR1 is MNHNS and CDR2 is SASEGT. The V and J ends lost 10 bases and 2 bases respectively, with 12 bases between them. The CDR3 consists of 12 residues. The chain's CDR3 is CATGHSTYEQYF. CDR3 in DNA: TGTGCCACCGGGCATTCCACCTACGAGCAGTACTTC.

The V call is TRBV2, the J call TRBJ1-1; no firm D call. Trimming stripped 8 bases from V and 4 bases from J, with 17 bases between. Per germline, CDR1 SNHLY and CDR2 FYNNEI. The CDR3 totals 14 residues. CDR3 in amino acids: CASGAPEDGTEAFF. The DNA for the CDR3 is TGTGCCAGCGGAGCTCCCGAGGACGGCACTGAAGCTTTCTTT.

This clonotype was counted a few times. The rearrangement joins TRBV12-3 or TRBV12-4 to TRBJ2-3, with TRBD1 matching 7 bases. The V segment lost 7 bases and the J segment 5 bases; nucleotides outside the gene matches: 9. This CDR3 contains 14 residues. CDR3 sequence reads: CASTHRGQEDTQYF. Written as DNA, the CDR3 is TGTGCCAGCACCCATAGAGGACAGGAAGATACGCAGTATTTT.

The gene calls are TRBV5-6 and TRBJ2-7; possible D gene TRBD1, 5 bases. Trimming took off 3 bases at V and 6 bases at J, with 16 bases between the two ends. Germline loops: CDR1 SGHDT, CDR2 YYEEEE. The CDR3 runs to 14 residues. The chain's CDR3 is CASSSGVQGGEQYV. The CDR3 DNA reads TGTGCCAGCAGCTCGGGCGTCCAGGGTGGCGAGCAGTACGTC.

As concerns this clonotype: At one end the junction does not follow the germline gene, possibly because of a read error. This sequence joins TRBV10-3 and TRBJ2-1; 9 bases are a match to TRBD1. The V gene's germline CDR1 is ENHRY and CDR2 SYGVKD. The CDR3 runs to 16 residues. CDR3 nucleotides: TGTGCCATCAGTGAGCCCGGGACAGGGTACTACAATGAGCAGATCTTC. Encoded protein: CAISEPGTGYYNEQIF.

CDR3 in DNA: TGTGCCAGTAGTATAGAGTCCAGGGTGCGAAACACTGAAGCTTTCTTT. Protein product: CASSIESRVRNTEAFF. The J gene is TRBJ1-1, the V gene TRBV19; perhaps TRBD1 as D (5 bases). Germline CDR1 is LNHDA and CDR2 is SQIVND (reference sequence). The CDR3 is 16 amino acids. Trimming removed 0 bases at V and 2 bases at J, with 13 bases between.

V is TRBV2 and J is TRBJ1-2, with D maybe TRBD1 (5 bases). This CDR3 region has 15 residues. Trimming took off 4 bases at V and 6 bases at J, with 18 bases between the two ends. Germline V lookup: CDR1 SNHLY, CDR2 FYNNEI. The CDR3 nucleotides are TGTGCCAGCAGTGGATCCCCGCTACCCAGGGATGGCTACACCTTC. Its translation: CASSGSPLPRDGYTF.

J is TRBJ1-1 and V is TRBV4-1; D unresolved. There are 13 residues in the CDR3. The V and J ends lost 0 bases and 5 bases respectively, with 7 bases between them. Germline CDR1 is MGHRA and CDR2 is YSYEKL. CDR3 region: CASSQEEATEAFF. CDR3 in DNA: TGCGCCAGCAGCCAAGAGGAAGCAACTGAAGCTTTCTTT.

In this sample, this clonotype turned up a few times. At one of its ends the junction is not consistent with the germline gene, which may arise from a read error. The chain combines TRBV7-9 with TRBJ2-3; D possibly corresponds to TRBD2 (5 bases). There are 10 residues in the CDR3. CDR1 is SEHNR and CDR2 is FQNEAQ in the germline V gene (reference sequence). CDR3 residues: CASSFKAGDF. CDR3 coding DNA: TGTGCCAGCAGCTTTAAGGCCGGGGATTTT.

The V gene is TRBV7-9, the J gene TRBJ2-3, with 9 bases lining up with TRBD1. The J segment lost 3 bases and the V segment lost 5 bases, leaving 9 bases of the junction unmatched. The germline V gene has CDR1 SEHNR and CDR2 FQNEAQ (reference sequence). There are 16 residues in the CDR3. DNA for the CDR3: TGTGCCAGCAGCGTAAACAGGGGGCGCGGAACAGATACGCAGTATTTT. Encoded protein: CASSVNRGRGTDTQYF.

The chain recombines TRBV6-2 or TRBV6-3 with TRBJ1-1; 7 nucleotides line up with TRBD1. Germline-derived CDR1 and CDR2 are MNHEY and SVGEGT. J gave up 5 bases and V 6 bases, and 18 bases lay outside the gene matches. The CDR3 totals 17 residues. The CDR3 DNA reads TGTGCCAGCAGCCTCCTGGGACAGCAGATTGATAGGACTGAAGCTTTCTTT. This gives the protein CASSLLGQQIDRTEAFF.

This clonotype showed up many times. This chain joins TRBV6-2 or TRBV6-3 and TRBJ2-5, with 9 bases that match TRBD2. The germline CDR1 and CDR2 sequences are MNHEY and SVGEGT. This CDR3 comprises 14 residues. The trim removed 6 bases at V and 5 bases at J, leaving 7 bases unmatched. The CDR3 sequence is CASSSGLARETQYF. In DNA, the CDR3 is TGTGCCAGCAGCTCCGGACTAGCGAGGGAGACCCAGTACTTC.

This clonotype occurred a few times. The V gene is TRBV12-5, the J gene TRBJ2-1; D is ambiguous. Trimming removed 3 bases at V and 8 bases at J, with 8 bases between. This CDR3 contains 12 residues. The germline CDR1 and CDR2 sequences are LGHNT and FRNRAP. CDR3 region: CASGLGIDEQFF. The CDR3 region has the DNA TGTGCTAGTGGTTTAGGCATAGATGAGCAGTTCTTC.

The chain employs TRBV29-1 and TRBJ1-1; 8 positions agree with TRBD1. CDR1 SQVTM and CDR2 ANQGSEA come from the germline V gene. V dropped 5 bases and J dropped 5; count of bases not matched to a gene: 4. The CDR3 consists of 12 residues. The CDR3 nucleotides read TGCAGCGTTCAACAGGGGGGGACTGAAGCTTTCTTT. Translated, it gives CSVQQGGTEAFF.

This clonotype was observed a single time. J is TRBJ1-4 and V is TRBV7-9; tentative D call: TRBD1 (5 bases). V was pared by 3 bases and J by 7 bases, with 15 bases between. This CDR3 is 15 amino acids long. Per germline, CDR1 SEHNR and CDR2 FQNEAQ (reference sequence). Here the CDR3 reads CASSFNFGGVEKLFF. CDR3 sequence (DNA): TGTGCCAGCAGCTTTAATTTCGGGGGAGTTGAAAAACTGTTTTTT.

This clonotype has more than one count but fewer than ten. This sequence joins TRBV6-1 and TRBJ2-7; 8 bases are a match to TRBD2. Germline CDR1 MNHNS, CDR2 SASEGT. The length of the CDR3 is 14 residues. V gave up 5 bases and J gave up 3 bases; unmatched junction bases: 6. The CDR3 loop is CASSYSGAIYEQYF. DNA of the CDR3: TGTGCCAGCAGTTATAGCGGGGCGATCTACGAGCAGTACTTC.

The V call is TRBV27, the J call TRBJ2-7; a weak D match, TRBD2 (7 bases). There are 17 residues in the CDR3. Trimming removed 3 bases from V and 0 bases from J, with 18 bases in between. The germline CDR1 and CDR2 sequences are MNHEY and SMNVEV (reference sequence). The CDR3 region is CASSFSAGALYSYEQYF. The CDR3 DNA reads as TGTGCCAGCAGTTTTTCGGCGGGGGCCCTATACTCCTACGAGCAGTACTTC.

The genes are TRBV7-9 and TRBJ2-5; maybe TRBD1 (5 bases). CDR1 is SEHNR, CDR2 FQNEAQ, per germline (reference sequence). The CDR3 runs to 15 residues. V lost 3 bases to trimming and J lost 2 bases, with 13 bases between them. CDR3 sequence: CASSFPRAGQETQYF. CDR3 DNA: TGTGCCAGCAGCTTCCCCCGGGCAGGGCAAGAGACCCAGTACTTC.

CDR3 loop: CASSRVSSNYGYTF. The CDR3 DNA follows: TGCGCCAGCAGCAGGGTCAGCTCTAACTATGGCTACACCTTC. V is TRBV4-1 and J is TRBJ1-2; D remains ambiguous. This CDR3 comprises 14 residues. Germline CDR1 MGHRA, CDR2 YSYEKL. V was shortened by 5 bases and J by 0 bases, with 10 bases between the two germline ends.

This clonotype came up a few times. The genes are TRBV9 and TRBJ2-1; 9 nucleotides line up with TRBD1. The CDR3 runs 17 residues. Looked up from germline, CDR1 is SGDLS and CDR2 is YYNGEE. V was clipped by 3 bases and J by 8 bases; unmatched bases: 15. This CDR3 reads CASSAGLQRQGGYEQFF. The CDR3 DNA follows: TGTGCCAGCAGCGCCGGGCTGCAACGACAGGGGGGTTATGAGCAGTTCTTC.

The chain has TRBV4-2 and TRBJ2-7, with 7 bases matching TRBD1. Trimming took 0 bases from V and 3 from J; bases not matched to a gene: 5. Germline CDR1 reads LGHNA; CDR2 reads YNFKEQ. The CDR3 is 15 amino acids. The CDR3 is CASSQEGQPYYEQYF. The CDR3 DNA reads as TGTGCCAGCAGCCAAGAGGGACAGCCATACTACGAGCAGTACTTC.

This clonotype was recorded a few times. The chain employs TRBV7-9 and TRBJ2-7, with a possible D match to TRBD1 (6 bases). CDR1 and CDR2 from the germline V gene are SEHNR and FQNEAQ (reference sequence). CDR3 length equals 14 residues. V lost 5 bases, J lost 2 bases, and 13 bases lay in between. The CDR3 sequence is CASSPLGQTYEQYV. CDR3 nucleotides: TGTGCCAGCAGCCCCCTGGGACAAACCTACGAGCAGTACGTC.